Presented here are 2 T cell receptor beta chains from one specimen sequenced in a study of shared clonotypes between healthy human individuals. The table came from immunoSEQ multiplex PCR; TCRdb's copy has only in-frame clones and leaves some out. The top ten hold roughly 36% of the sample, which has roughly 720,000 clones, 90% seen once. Sequenced input: memory CD8+ T cells from PBMCs. The subset was: CD45RO+ cells pooled with CCR7-negative TemRA cells. The receptor set was obtained from a young man in good health. Some clones in this sample may be carry-over from other donors' samples.

The chain has TRBV25-1 and TRBJ1-2; the D gene is possibly TRBD1 (6 bases). V was cut by 1 base and J by 7 bases, with 19 bases left in between. The germline CDR1 and CDR2 sequences are MGHDK and SYGVNS. The CDR3 has 16 residues. The CDR3 DNA is TGTGCCAGCAGTGAATCGGTGGCAGGGGATTTTTTTGGCTACACCTTC. Translation gives CASSESVAGDFFGYTF.

The J gene is TRBJ1-1, the V gene TRBV25-1; 7 positions agree with TRBD1. Germline V gene lookup returns CDR1 MGHDK and CDR2 SYGVNS. Unmatched junction bases numbered 2, after V lost 6 bases and J lost 1 base. CDR3 length: 13 amino acids. The chain's CDR3 is CASSRGANTEAFF. In DNA form, the CDR3 reads TGTGCCAGCAGCAGGGGGGCGAACACTGAAGCTTTCTTT.